This T cell receptor beta chain is drawn from a study of shared clonotypes between healthy human individuals. Template for every sorted-subset replicate PCR totaled about 200 ng DNA, around 33,000 T cell genomes. Assay used: immunoSEQ multiplex PCR; TCRdb lists only in-frame clones, some missing. This sample carries about 1.5 million clones, approximately 97% of them seen once, and the ten largest clones take about 1%. This clone has only one observation. The CDR3 is 14 residues long. Trimming cost V 6 bases and J 7 bases; bases outside gene matches: 8. The germline V gene encodes CDR1 SNHLY and CDR2 FYNNEI.

Sample: naive CD4+ T cells sorted from blood. As to subset: CD45RA+ positively selected. This clonotype was sampled from a man aged 30 to 45 in good health. This rearrangement joins TRBV2 to TRBJ1-4, with 7 bases identical to TRBD1. The chain's CDR3 is CASSPRTGVEKLFF. For the CDR3, the DNA is TGTGCCAGCAGCCCACGAACAGGGGTTGAAAAACTGTTTTTT. The full variable domain, rest sourced from reference TRBV2 and TRBJ1-4, is EPEVTQTPSHQVTQMGQEVILRCVPISNHLYFYWYRQILGQKVEFLVSFYNNEISEKSEIFDDQFSVERPDGSNFTLKIRSTKLEDSAMYFCASSPRTGVEKLFFGSGTQLSVL.